This entry describes one TCR beta chain. There is no known antigen for this receptor. HCMV-specific IgG was detected in serum with a commercial ELISA kit to determine HCMV serostatus. Ficoll density gradient centrifugation was used to isolate peripheral blood mononuclear cells from blood. The data derive from a study of T cells expressing NK-cell markers (dated by TCRdb to the early 2020s). About the full investigation: Three sorted T-cell subsets (CD3+CD56+NKG2C+, CD3+CD56+NKG2C- and CD3+CD56-NKG2C+) from about 8 donors had their TCR beta-chain repertoires profiled. Sequencing of the libraries produced 2 x 150 bp reads on Illumina HiSeq 2000/2500, MiSeq or NextSeq. Among the eight sequenced donors, seven were HCMV-seropositive and one was HCMV-seronegative. The study sequenced eight donors, all healthy volunteers chosen at random: three men and five women.

TCRdb shows the sequencer as Illumina HiSeq 2000. 5'RACE template switching, by which a universal primer site and unique molecular identifiers were added, was used to make TCR beta cDNA libraries. Synthesis of cDNA was primed from the TCR beta constant segment and was followed by two consecutive PCR amplification steps. The authors' pipeline ran thus. MIGEC was used to demultiplex reads and group reads by UMI, and MiTCR was used to assemble and quantify clonotypes. Only TCR cDNA sequences supported by at least two reads were kept to exclude erroneous sequences. The tcR package was used for downstream repertoire analysis, with clonotypes matched between fractions based on CDR3 nucleotide sequence plus V segment. VDJmatch was used to annotate antigen specificity against VDJdb, with one amino acid substitution in CDR3 allowed. After reprocessing by TCRdb, each CDR3 protein sequence is one entry, and no DNA is given. These V and J calls originate from TCRdb's pipeline instead of the authors' own analysis. This sample's listing comprises roughly 390,000 distinct CDR3 sequences. The ten largest clonotypes hold around a tenth of the sample.

Per the germline V gene (reference sequence), PRHDT is the CDR1 and FYEKMQ is the CDR2. From its cysteine to its phenylalanine, the CDR3 spans 14 amino acids. The protein alone is recorded here. General findings and caveats noted by the study authors: Whether the expanded NKG2C-expressing T cell clones were specific for HCMV antigens remained unclear. Those dominant clonotypes were again the most abundant among CD3+CD56-NKG2C+ cells in several donors, at about 28.3-65%. In more than five donors, the dominant CD3+CD56+NKG2C+ clonotypes were found to rank among the top 10 CD8+ clonotypes and to make up 1.0-7.0% of CD8+ T cells.

Here the chain combines TRBV13 and TRBJ1-1. The sample was blood T cells: a sorted CD56 or NKG2C T cell subset, CD4+ or CD8+ T cells, or bulk PBMC T cells (not recorded which). This sequence originates from a woman aged 45-65 years in good health. Donor details come from another sample of the same person, matched by shared clones. The CDR3 amino acid sequence is: CASSLGSRPTEAFF.